Presented here are 16 T cell receptor beta chains from one specimen sequenced in a study of shared clonotypes between healthy human individuals. Profiling relied on immunoSEQ multiplex PCR, and the TCRdb table lists in-frame clones only, not all of them. The sample holds some 2,100,000 clones, almost 96% seen once. What was sequenced was naive CD4+ T cells sorted from blood. Subset noted: CD45RA+ positively selected. These receptors all stem from a man between 18 and 29 years old in good health.

This chain connects TRBV16 to TRBJ2-1, with D tentatively TRBD1 (6 bases). Between the trimmed V and J ends, which lost 4 bases and 2 bases, there was a span of 12 bases. The CDR3 spans 15 residues. In germline, CDR1 is KGHSY, CDR2 FQNENV. The CDR3 reads CASSPQGNTYNEQFF. In DNA, the CDR3 is TGTGCCAGCAGCCCCCAGGGGAACACCTACAATGAGCAGTTCTTC.

The chain has TRBV21-1 and TRBJ2-4; the table's D call TRBD1 went unverified against the DNA. TRBV21-1 is flagged as a pseudogene. This CDR3 has 14 residues. CDR3 residues: CASSTQGKSNIQYF. In DNA, the CDR3 is TGTGCCAGCAGCACCCAGGGGAAGAGTAACATTCAGTACTTC.

The chain recombines TRBV7-9 with TRBJ2-5; 7 nucleotides match TRBD1. Germline values: CDR1 SEHNR, CDR2 FQNEAQ (reference sequence). CDR3 length: 17 amino acids. J was trimmed by 7 bases and V by 1 base; bases with no gene match: 15. CDR3 DNA sequence: TGTGCCAGCAGCTTAGAGGCGCCGGAAAGGGGGCGGGTGACCCAGTACTTC. Translation gives CASSLEAPERGRVTQYF.

This chain connects TRBV2 to TRBJ2-7; 7 positions agree with TRBD1. The CDR3 is made up of 14 amino acids. V lost 7 bases, J lost 0 bases, and 6 bases stayed unmatched. Germline CDR1 SNHLY, CDR2 FYNNEI. CDR3 sequence reads: CASTGQYTSYEQYF. In nucleotides, the CDR3 is TGTGCCAGCACGGGACAGTATACCTCCTACGAGCAGTACTTC.

The chain recombines TRBV19 with TRBJ1-1; weak D call: TRBD1 (5 bases). The length of the CDR3 is 14 residues. CDR1 and CDR2 from the germline V gene are LNHDA and SQIVND (reference sequence). V dropped 5 bases and J dropped 4 bases, with 14 bases sitting between them. The CDR3 loop is CASSPRGGATEAFF. The CDR3, as DNA: TGTGCCAGTAGTCCACGGGGCGGGGCCACTGAAGCTTTCTTT.

The V call is TRBV18, the J call TRBJ1-1; tentatively, D is TRBD1 (5 bases). The V end was cut by 3 bases, the J end by 4 bases, with 15 bases between. This CDR3 contains 15 residues. Germline-derived CDR1 and CDR2 are KGHSH and LQKENI. The CDR3: CASSPYTGRPTEAFF. The CDR3 DNA follows: TGTGCCAGCTCACCTTATACGGGACGGCCCACTGAAGCTTTCTTT.

The rearrangement joins TRBV7-2 to TRBJ2-3; 14 bases map to TRBD2. The CDR3 length is 17 residues. Germline CDR1 is SGHTA and CDR2 is FQGNSA. V dropped 1 base and J dropped 6; count of bases not matched to a gene: 6. CDR3 nucleotides: TGTGCCAGCAGCTTAGAGGGACTAGCGGGAGTCCCGGATACGCAGTATTTT. Residues: CASSLEGLAGVPDTQYF. Combining the CDR3 with reference TRBV7-2 and TRBJ2-3 gives the whole variable domain GAGVSQSPSNKVTEKGKDVELRCDPISGHTALYWYRQSLGQGLEFLIYFQGNSAPDKSGLPSDRFSAERTGGSVSTLTIQRTQQEDSAVYLCASSLEGLAGVPDTQYFGPGTRLTVL.

The CDR3 nucleotides read TGTGCCAGCACCCCTATTGGGGGCCTTAACACTGAAGCTTTCTTT. Its protein product is CASTPIGGLNTEAFF. The genes are TRBV6-6 and TRBJ1-1; D may be TRBD1 (6 bases). Per germline, CDR1 MNHNY and CDR2 SVGAGI (reference sequence). The length of the CDR3 is 15 residues. With 7 bases removed from V and 2 bases from J, the gap between germline ends came to 17 bases.

This chain uses TRBV5-1 with TRBJ2-1; D gene ambiguous. The CDR3 is made up of 17 amino acids. V gave up 0 bases and J gave up 9 bases, with 22 bases separating them. From germline, CDR1 is SGHRS and CDR2 YFSETQ. For the CDR3, the DNA is TGCGCCAGCAGCTTGGAGCCTGCCGTCTCCTCTAAAAGTGAGCAGTTCTTC. This translates into CASSLEPAVSSKSEQFF.

V is TRBV7-9 and J is TRBJ2-7; 7 bases map to TRBD1. The CDR3 consists of 15 residues. In germline, CDR1 is SEHNR, CDR2 FQNEAQ (reference sequence). V shed 5 bases, J shed 4 bases, and the junction held 11 bases outside the gene matches. The CDR3 loop is CASSPSAGGWYEQYF. The CDR3 region has the DNA TGTGCCAGCAGCCCATCAGCAGGGGGATGGTACGAGCAGTACTTC.

The chain recombines TRBV2 with TRBJ1-1; a weak D match, TRBD1 (5 bases). Trimming removed 3 bases from V and 5 bases from J, with 10 bases in between. The CDR3 runs to 13 residues. CDR1 SNHLY and CDR2 FYNNEI come from the germline V gene. In nucleotides, the CDR3 is TGTGCCAGCAGTGATAACGGGGGGACTGAAGCTTTCTTT. This sequence encodes CASSDNGGTEAFF.

This clone was picked up one time. The chain couples TRBV14 to TRBJ2-7; possible D gene TRBD1, 6 bases. Trimming cost V 1 base and J 3 bases, with 13 bases left between them. The germline CDR1 and CDR2 sequences are SGHDN and FVKESK. This CDR3 contains 15 residues. The CDR3 DNA follows: TGTGCCAGCAGCCAAGTGGGTAAAGGGGGCTACGAGCAGTACTTC. Its translation is CASSQVGKGGYEQYF.

The V gene is TRBV10-3, the J gene TRBJ2-3; D remains unclear. The V gene lost 3 bases and the J gene lost 2 bases, with 6 bases spanning the gap. CDR1 ENHRY and CDR2 SYGVKD come from the germline V gene. This CDR3 has 13 residues. The CDR3 DNA reads as TGTGCCATCAGTGACAAAATCACAGATACGCAGTATTTT. It is translated as CAISDKITDTQYF.

The chain uses TRBV19 and TRBJ2-7; a weak D match, TRBD2 (6 bases). The CDR3 spans 11 residues. The V and J ends lost 3 bases and 7 bases respectively, with 7 bases between them. Germline CDR1 LNHDA, CDR2 SQIVND (reference sequence). The CDR3 DNA reads as TGTGCCAGTAGTATCGCGGGGGAGCAGTACTTC. Its protein is CASSIAGEQYF. The full variable domain, in which reference TRBV19 and TRBJ2-7 provide the parts outside the CDR3, is DGGITQSPKYLFRKEGQNVTLSCEQNLNHDAMYWYRQDPGQGLRLIYYSQIVNDFQKGDIAEGYSVSREKKESFPLTVTSAQKNPTAFYLCASSIAGEQYFGPGTRLTVT.

This clone was detected only a few times. The gene calls are TRBV12-2 and TRBJ1-1. TRBV12-2 is annotated as a pseudogene. The CDR3 contains 10 residues. The DNA for the CDR3 is TGTGCAGCGACCGGGACTGAAGCTTTCTTT. This gives the protein CAATGTEAFF.

V usage is TRBV4-3 and J usage is TRBJ2-2, with D perhaps assigned TRBD1 or TRBD2 (5 bases each). Germline V gene lookup returns CDR1 LGHNA and CDR2 YSLEER. CDR3 length equals 16 residues. The V end was cut by 0 bases, the J end by 4 bases, with 12 bases between. In DNA, the CDR3 is TGCGCCAGCAGCCAAGAAGTTGGGGGAGTCACCGGGGAGCTGTTTTTT. This gives the protein CASSQEVGGVTGELFF.